The clone carrying this T cell receptor (beta chain) was counted many times. Its antigen is undetermined. This entry belongs to a study of CD8 T cells in ankylosing spondylitis. Study conclusions and caveats: It was reported that disease-linked clones were significantly enriched in matched ankylosing spondylitis synovial fluid. Clones linked with disease were CD8+ and fairly uncommon in the peripheral blood. There was a TCR beta motif, made of several highly homologous variants, that appeared characteristic of ankylosing spondylitis blood.

This CDR3 has 14 residues. The germline V gene encodes CDR1 SGHRS and CDR2 YFSETQ. The junction had 5 bases not matched to a gene; V was cut back by 5 bases and J by 0 bases. TCRdb itself ran the 5' RACE reads through MiXCR, one entry per CDR3 protein. The repertoire holds about 250,000 distinct CDR3 sequences, around 25% seen once, with more than 0.6% in the top ten. The sequencing input was blood, either unsorted or a sorted T cell fraction (not recorded which). This receptor was taken from a male donor with ankylosing spondylitis or in good health (not recorded which). The V and J genes are TRBV5-1 and TRBJ2-7, with TRBD1 matching 7 bases. DNA of the CDR3: TGCGCCAGCAGGTACGGGACAGCCTCCTACGAGCAGTACTTC. This codes for CASRYGTASYEQYF.